The next 24 T cell receptor beta chains were all read from a single sample in a study of STAT5B mutations in CD4+ large granular lymphocyte leukemia. Sequenced by immunoSEQ multiplex PCR; TCRdb stores in-frame clones only, minus some. This sample has about 4,000 clones, with over 60% found just once. The sequenced material came from PBMCs. These receptors all come from a man in his 70s with CD4+ T-cell large granular lymphocyte leukemia.

This chain links TRBV4-1 with TRBJ1-1; 10 nucleotides match TRBD1. CDR1 is MGHRA and CDR2 is YSYEKL in the germline V gene. CDR3 length equals 16 residues. Trimming at V came to 0 bases and at J to 6 bases, leaving 7 bases not matched to a gene. The CDR3 DNA reads TGCGCCAGCAGCCAAGATCAGCGACAGGGGGCCCCTGAAGCTTTCTTT. Its protein product is CASSQDQRQGAPEAFF.

The chain recombines TRBV4-1 with TRBJ2-1; TRBD2 matches at 12 bases. CDR1 and CDR2 from the germline V gene are MGHRA and YSYEKL. The CDR3 covers 16 residues. After removal of 3 bases from V and 6 bases from J, the junction contained 6 bases not matched to a gene. The CDR3 DNA reads TGCGCCAGCAGCCAGGGACCGGGACTAGCGGGCAATGAGCAGTTCTTC. This gives the protein CASSQGPGLAGNEQFF.

The chain couples TRBV27 to TRBJ2-7, with 8 bases fitting TRBD1. Germline CDR1 reads MNHEY; CDR2 reads SMNVEV (reference sequence). This CDR3 region has 15 residues. V lost 5 bases and J lost 4; bases outside the gene matches: 10. CDR3 DNA: TGTGCCAGCAGTCCGAGGACAGGGAAAGTATACGAGCAGTACTTC. Translating gives CASSPRTGKVYEQYF.

This chain links TRBV7-9 with TRBJ1-1; D perhaps matches TRBD1 (5 bases). The CDR3 loop spans 15 amino acids. The V gene lost 5 bases and the J gene lost 1 base, with 14 bases spanning the gap. The V gene's germline CDR1 is SEHNR and CDR2 FQNEAQ (reference sequence). CDR3 bases: TGTGCCAGCAGCCCCCGTGGGAGGGGGAACACTGAAGCTTTCTTT. Protein sequence: CASSPRGRGNTEAFF.

The chain combines TRBV13 with TRBJ2-3; D remains unclear. Germline V gene data show CDR1 as PRHDT and CDR2 as FYEKMQ (reference sequence). The CDR3 covers 13 residues. The V and J ends lost 5 bases and 5 bases respectively, with 11 bases between them. The CDR3: CASSLGPRDTQYF. The CDR3 DNA sequence: TGTGCCAGCAGCCTCGGACCTCGAGATACGCAGTATTTT.

The genes are TRBV5-1 and TRBJ1-1; D is undetermined. Germline V lookup: CDR1 SGHRS, CDR2 YFSETQ. Trimming removed 0 bases from V and 4 bases from J, with 13 bases in between. This CDR3 is built from 15 residues. CDR3 sequence: CASSLAGNDGTEAFF. CDR3 bases: TGCGCCAGCAGCTTGGCCGGGAATGATGGCACTGAAGCTTTCTTT. The full variable domain, its missing parts supplied by reference TRBV5-1 and TRBJ1-1, is KAGVTQTPRYLIKTRGQQVTLSCSPISGHRSVSWYQQTPGQGLQFLFEYFSETQRNKGNFPGRFSGRQFSNSRSEMNVSTLELGDSALYLCASSLAGNDGTEAFFGQGTRLTVV.

The rearrangement joins TRBV7-6 to TRBJ2-5; 10 positions agree with TRBD1. The germline V gene encodes CDR1 SGHVS and CDR2 FNYEAQ. Germline trimming cut 5 bases from V and 5 bases from J; bases unmatched to any gene: 8. The CDR3 length is 15 residues. CDR3 amino acids: CASSAGTGEVETQYF. DNA of the CDR3: TGTGCCAGCAGCGCCGGGACAGGGGAGGTTGAGACCCAGTACTTC.

This chain connects TRBV7-2 to TRBJ1-1; 8 positions match TRBD1. Germline V gene data show CDR1 as SGHTA and CDR2 as FQGNSA. V was clipped by 2 bases and J by 5 bases; unmatched bases: 4. The CDR3 spans 14 residues. The CDR3 sequence is CASSLKQGGTEAFF. CDR3 in DNA: TGTGCCAGCAGCTTAAAACAGGGGGGAACTGAAGCTTTCTTT.

The chain couples TRBV6-1 to TRBJ2-7; no clear D. The V end was cut by 5 bases, the J end by 5 bases, with 19 bases between. Germline CDR1 reads MNHNS; CDR2 reads SASEGT. The CDR3 runs to 15 residues. The CDR3 coding sequence is TGTGCCAGCAGTCCCGAGGCGGCAGGCAGCCACGAGCAGTACTTC. As protein: CASSPEAAGSHEQYF.

Judged by abundance, this clone is medium-sized. The chain is built from TRBV29-1 and TRBJ2-1; no clear D gene. CDR1 and CDR2 from the germline V gene are SQVTM and ANQGSEA. Trimming took off 4 bases at V and 16 bases at J, with 17 bases between the two ends. The CDR3 covers 11 residues. The DNA of the CDR3 is TGCAGCGTTGCCTTAATGGATGGTCGATTCTTC. This encodes CSVALMDGRFF.

V and J are TRBV5-1 and TRBJ2-3, with 8 bases identical to TRBD2. Germline V lookup: CDR1 SGHRS, CDR2 YFSETQ. With V trimmed by 5 bases and J by 3 bases, 5 bases remained unmatched. The CDR3 is 14 amino acids. CDR3 region: CASRRGAETDTQYF. The CDR3 DNA sequence: TGCGCCAGCAGGCGGGGGGCCGAAACAGATACGCAGTATTTT.

The V gene is TRBV28, the J gene TRBJ1-1; 7 bases are shared with TRBD1. The CDR3 covers 14 residues. Germline V gene lookup returns CDR1 MDHEN and CDR2 SYDVKM. Trimming cost V 4 bases and J 1 base; bases outside gene matches: 3. CDR3 loop: CASSSRTGNTEAFF. The CDR3 bases are TGTGCCAGCAGTTCCAGGACAGGGAACACTGAAGCTTTCTTT.

Remarks on this clone: One end of the junction varies from germline; a read error may be responsible. V and J are TRBV7-7 and TRBJ2-3; 8 positions match TRBD2. Germline V gene data show CDR1 as SSHAT and CDR2 as FNYEAQ (reference sequence). The length of the CDR3 is 18 residues. The CDR3 reads CASSLGGGREGPTDTQYF. As DNA, the CDR3 is TGTGCTAGCAGCTTAGGGGGGGGACGGGAGGGCCCGACAGATACGCAGTATTTT.

The CDR3 DNA sequence: TGTGCCAGCAGTTACTCGATCGCCAGGGGCCTTGGCTACACCTTC. Its translation: CASSYSIARGLGYTF. The rearrangement joins TRBV6-6 to TRBJ1-2, with a tentative D call TRBD1 (6 bases). The CDR3 loop spans 15 amino acids. Trimming took 0 bases from V and 7 from J, leaving 15 bases between them. Germline V gene lookup returns CDR1 MNHNY and CDR2 SVGAGI (reference sequence).

The chain uses TRBV7-2 and TRBJ1-1; D is uncertain. The CDR3 contains 15 residues. Germline V gene data show CDR1 as SGHTA and CDR2 as FQGNSA. V was clipped by 4 bases and J by 5 bases, with 17 bases between them. This CDR3 reads CASSYPDGLGTEAFF. CDR3 nucleotide sequence: TGTGCCAGCAGCTACCCGGATGGGCTTGGGACTGAAGCTTTCTTT.

The chain recombines TRBV4-1 with TRBJ2-2; D unresolved. Between the trimmed V and J ends, which lost 2 bases and 0 bases, there was a span of 7 bases. The CDR3 contains 15 residues. CDR1 and CDR2 (germline): MGHRA, YSYEKL. Here the CDR3 DNA reads TGCGCCAGCAGCCAAACTACAACGAACACCGGGGAGCTGTTTTTT. Protein: CASSQTTTNTGELFF.

This sequence joins TRBV5-1 and TRBJ2-7, with D possibly TRBD2 on 6 matching bases. This CDR3 comprises 13 residues. The V and J ends lost 4 bases and 4 bases respectively, with 12 bases between them. Germline CDR1 SGHRS, CDR2 YFSETQ. The CDR3 reads CASSISGNYEQYF. As DNA, the CDR3 is TGCGCCAGCAGCATTAGCGGAAATTACGAGCAGTACTTC.

The chain has TRBV4-1 and TRBJ2-7; 10 nucleotides line up with TRBD2. The CDR3 covers 15 residues. V gave up 4 bases and J gave up 0 bases; unmatched junction bases: 3. CDR1 is MGHRA, CDR2 YSYEKL, per germline. The CDR3 nucleotides are TGCGCCAGCAGCCGGGGGACTAGCGACTCCTACGAGCAGTACTTC. This translates into CASSRGTSDSYEQYF.

The genes are TRBV4-2 and TRBJ1-2, with D possibly being TRBD1 (6 bases). Trimming removed 4 bases from V and 7 bases from J, with 28 bases in between. Per the germline V gene, CDR1 is LGHNA and CDR2 is YNFKEQ. The CDR3 has 18 residues. The CDR3 region is CASSPQGGGRNQAGGYTF. In DNA form, the CDR3 reads TGTGCCAGCAGCCCCCAAGGGGGGGGCCGGAACCAAGCGGGTGGCTACACCTTC.

The J gene is TRBJ2-2, the V gene TRBV27; 10 bases line up with TRBD2. The CDR3 covers 19 residues. V was clipped by 5 bases and J by 0 bases; unmatched bases: 12. Germline V gene data show CDR1 as MNHEY and CDR2 as SMNVEV (reference sequence). CDR3 bases: TGTGCCAGCAGTCCCAGACTAGCGGGCCGAGGAGCGAACACCGGGGAGCTGTTTTTT. It translates to CASSPRLAGRGANTGELFF.

The V and J genes are TRBV7-3 and TRBJ2-2, with TRBD1 identical over 7 bases. Germline V lookup: CDR1 SGHTA, CDR2 FQGTGA. J was trimmed by 2 bases and V by 0 bases; bases with no gene match: 0. CDR3 length: 15 amino acids. The CDR3 coding sequence is TGTGCCAGCAGCTTAACAGGGGGCAACACCGGGGAGCTGTTTTTT. Translating gives CASSLTGGNTGELFF.

This clone has more than one count but fewer than ten. The chain combines TRBV14 with TRBJ1-1; D might be TRBD1 (5 bases). Per germline, CDR1 SGHDN and CDR2 FVKESK. Trimming removed 1 base at V and 7 bases at J, with 7 bases between. The CDR3 is 12 amino acids. CDR3 DNA sequence: TGTGCCAGCAGCCAAGTGGGGCATGAAGCTTTCTTT. Amino acids: CASSQVGHEAFF.

Only a few counts were recorded for this clone. The chain links TRBV7-9 to TRBJ2-7; no reliable D call. CDR1 is SEHNR, CDR2 FQNEAQ, per germline (reference sequence). This CDR3 contains 11 residues. The V and J ends lost 2 bases and 6 bases respectively, with 5 bases between them. The CDR3 nucleotides read TGTGCCAGCAGCTTAAGCTCCGAGCAGTACTTC. This translates into CASSLSSEQYF.

V usage is TRBV19 and J usage is TRBJ1-5; D is unresolved. The CDR3 spans 17 residues. Deletions cut 3 bases from V and 0 bases from J, with 15 bases between. Germline V gene sequence: CDR1 LNHDA, CDR2 SQIVND (reference sequence). CDR3 nucleotide sequence: TGTGCCAGTAGTATTTCTGGCTGGGAGTATAGCAATCAGCCCCAGCATTTT. As protein: CASSISGWEYSNQPQHF.